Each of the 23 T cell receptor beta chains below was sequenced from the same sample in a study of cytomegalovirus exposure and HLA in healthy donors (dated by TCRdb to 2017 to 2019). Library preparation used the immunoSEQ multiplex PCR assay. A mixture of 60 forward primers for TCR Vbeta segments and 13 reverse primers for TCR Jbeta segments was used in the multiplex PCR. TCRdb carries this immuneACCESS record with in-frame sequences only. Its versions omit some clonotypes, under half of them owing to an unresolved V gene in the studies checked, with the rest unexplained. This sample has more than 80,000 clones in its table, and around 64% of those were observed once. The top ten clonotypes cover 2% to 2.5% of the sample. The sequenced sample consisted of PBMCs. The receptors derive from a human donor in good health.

DNA for the CDR3: TGTGCCAGCAGCGTAGTTCCCCATAGAGACACTGAAGCTTTCTTT. It codes for CASSVVPHRDTEAFF. The chain has TRBV9 and TRBJ1-1; D unclear. Trimming cost V 0 bases and J 3 bases, with 12 bases left between them. This CDR3 region has 15 residues. Looked up from germline, CDR1 is SGDLS and CDR2 is YYNGEE.

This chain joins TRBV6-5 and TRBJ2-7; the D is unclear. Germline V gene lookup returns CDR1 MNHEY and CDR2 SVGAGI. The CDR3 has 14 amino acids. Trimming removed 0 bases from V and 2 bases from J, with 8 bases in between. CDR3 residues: CASSYSQAAYEQYF. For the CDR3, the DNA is TGTGCCAGCAGTTACTCGCAGGCCGCCTACGAGCAGTACTTC.

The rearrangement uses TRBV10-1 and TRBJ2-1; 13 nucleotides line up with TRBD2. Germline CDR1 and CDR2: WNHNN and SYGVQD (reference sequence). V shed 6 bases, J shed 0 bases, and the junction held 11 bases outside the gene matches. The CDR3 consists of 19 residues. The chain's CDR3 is CASSAGLAGAGCSYNEQFF. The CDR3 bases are TGCGCCAGCAGCGCCGGACTAGCGGGGGCGGGTTGCTCCTACAATGAGCAGTTCTTC.

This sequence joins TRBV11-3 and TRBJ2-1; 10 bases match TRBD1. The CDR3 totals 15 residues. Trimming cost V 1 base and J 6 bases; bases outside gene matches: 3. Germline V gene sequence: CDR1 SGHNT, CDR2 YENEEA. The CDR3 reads CASSLARTGGNEQFF. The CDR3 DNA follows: TGTGCCAGCAGCTTAGCAAGGACAGGGGGCAATGAGCAGTTCTTC. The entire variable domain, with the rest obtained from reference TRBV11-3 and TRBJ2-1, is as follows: EAGVVQSPRYKIIEKKQPVAFWCNPISGHNTLYWYLQNLGQGPELLIRYENEEAVDDSQLPKDRFSAERLKGVDSTLKIQPAELGDSAVYLCASSLARTGGNEQFFGPGTRLTVL.

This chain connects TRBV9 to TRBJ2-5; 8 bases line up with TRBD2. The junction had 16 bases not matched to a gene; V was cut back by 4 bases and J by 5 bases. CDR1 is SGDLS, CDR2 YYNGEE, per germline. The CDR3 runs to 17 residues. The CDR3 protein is CASSPSAGGELLETQYF. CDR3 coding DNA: TGTGCCAGCAGCCCCTCCGCGGGGGGTGAACTCTTGGAGACCCAGTACTTC.

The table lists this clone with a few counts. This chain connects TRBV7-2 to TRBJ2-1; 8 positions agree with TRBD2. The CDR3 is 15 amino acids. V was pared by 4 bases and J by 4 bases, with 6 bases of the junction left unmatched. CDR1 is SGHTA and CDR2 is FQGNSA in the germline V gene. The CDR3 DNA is TGTGCCAGCAGCTCCCGGGAGGGGCGGTACAATGAGCAGTTCTTC. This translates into CASSSREGRYNEQFF.

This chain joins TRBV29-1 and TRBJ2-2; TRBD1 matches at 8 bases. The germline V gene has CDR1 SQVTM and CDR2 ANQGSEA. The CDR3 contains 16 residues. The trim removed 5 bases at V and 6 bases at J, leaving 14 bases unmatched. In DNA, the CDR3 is TGCAGCGTTTGGGGTGGGGGACAGGTCTTTTCCGGGGAGCTGTTTTTT. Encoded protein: CSVWGGGQVFSGELFF.

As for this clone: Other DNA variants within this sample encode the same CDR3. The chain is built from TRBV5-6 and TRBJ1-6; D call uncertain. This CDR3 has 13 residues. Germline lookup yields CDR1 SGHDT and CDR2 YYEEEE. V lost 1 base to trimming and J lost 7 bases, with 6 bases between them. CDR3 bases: TGTGCCAGCAGCTTGCCGGGGAATTCACCCCTCCACTTT. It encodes CASSLPGNSPLHF. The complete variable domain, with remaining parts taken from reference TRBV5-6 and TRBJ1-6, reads DAGVTQSPTHLIKTRGQQVTLRCSPKSGHDTVSWYQQALGQGPQFIFQYYEEEERQRGNFPDRFSGHQFPNYSSELNVNALLLGDSALYLCASSLPGNSPLHFGNGTRLTVT.

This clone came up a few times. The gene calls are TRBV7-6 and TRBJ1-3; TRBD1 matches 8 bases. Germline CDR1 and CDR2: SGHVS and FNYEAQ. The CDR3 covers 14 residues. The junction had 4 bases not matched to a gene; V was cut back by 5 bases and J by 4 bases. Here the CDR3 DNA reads TGTGCCAGCAGCCAGGGGGCGGCAGGAAACACCATATATTTT. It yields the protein CASSQGAAGNTIYF.

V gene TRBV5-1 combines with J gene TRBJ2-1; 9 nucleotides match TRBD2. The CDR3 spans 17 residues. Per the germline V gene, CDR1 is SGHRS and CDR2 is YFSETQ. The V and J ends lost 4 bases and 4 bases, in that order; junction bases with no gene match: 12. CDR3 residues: CASSPDSGLAYYNEQFF. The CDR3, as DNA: TGCGCCAGCAGCCCAGACTCAGGACTAGCGTATTACAATGAGCAGTTCTTC.

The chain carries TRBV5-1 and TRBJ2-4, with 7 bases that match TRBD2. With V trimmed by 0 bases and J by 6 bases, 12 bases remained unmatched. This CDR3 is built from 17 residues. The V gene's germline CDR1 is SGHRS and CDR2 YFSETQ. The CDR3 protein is CASSLEGWGGSTNIQYF. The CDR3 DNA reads TGCGCCAGCAGCTTGGAGGGTTGGGGGGGGTCTACAAACATTCAGTACTTC. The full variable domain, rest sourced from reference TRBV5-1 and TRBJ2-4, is KAGVTQTPRYLIKTRGQQVTLSCSPISGHRSVSWYQQTPGQGLQFLFEYFSETQRNKGNFPGRFSGRQFSNSRSEMNVSTLELGDSALYLCASSLEGWGGSTNIQYFGAGTRLSVL.

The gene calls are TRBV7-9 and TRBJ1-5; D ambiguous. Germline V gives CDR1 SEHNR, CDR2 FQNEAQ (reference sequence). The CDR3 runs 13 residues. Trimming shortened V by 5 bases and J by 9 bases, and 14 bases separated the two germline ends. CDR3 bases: TGTGCCAGCAGCGCAGGTCTAGCCCCGCCCCAGCATTTT. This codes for CASSAGLAPPQHF.

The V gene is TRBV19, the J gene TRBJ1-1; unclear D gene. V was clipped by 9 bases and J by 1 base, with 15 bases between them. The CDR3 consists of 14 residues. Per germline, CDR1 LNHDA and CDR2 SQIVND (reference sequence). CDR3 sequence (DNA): TGTGCCAGCCGAAACCGACGGAGGAACACTGAAGCTTTCTTT. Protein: CASRNRRRNTEAFF.

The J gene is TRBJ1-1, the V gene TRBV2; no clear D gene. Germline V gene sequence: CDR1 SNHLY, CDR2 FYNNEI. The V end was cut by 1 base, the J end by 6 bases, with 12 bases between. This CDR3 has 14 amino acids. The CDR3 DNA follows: TGTGCCAGCAGTGAAGAGGTGAGAGGATCTGAAGCTTTCTTT. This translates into CASSEEVRGSEAFF.

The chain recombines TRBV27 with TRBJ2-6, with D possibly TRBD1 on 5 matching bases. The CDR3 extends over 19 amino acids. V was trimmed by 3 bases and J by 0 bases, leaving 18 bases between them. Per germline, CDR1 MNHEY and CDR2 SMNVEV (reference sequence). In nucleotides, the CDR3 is TGTGCCAGCAGTTTTGGTCCAGGGCGACTCTCCTCTGGGGCCAACGTCCTGACTTTC. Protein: CASSFGPGRLSSGANVLTF.

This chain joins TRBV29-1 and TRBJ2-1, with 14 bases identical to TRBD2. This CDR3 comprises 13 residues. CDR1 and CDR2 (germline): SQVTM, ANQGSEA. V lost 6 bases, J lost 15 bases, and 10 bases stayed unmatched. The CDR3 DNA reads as TGCAGCGTAGCCGGGACTAGCGGGGGTTACGGGTTCTTC. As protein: CSVAGTSGGYGFF.

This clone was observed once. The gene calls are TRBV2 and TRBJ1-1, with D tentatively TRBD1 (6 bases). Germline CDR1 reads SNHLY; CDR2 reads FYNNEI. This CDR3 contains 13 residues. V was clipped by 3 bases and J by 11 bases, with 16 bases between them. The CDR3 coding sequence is TGTGCCAGCAGTGAGCAGGGGCAGGGGTGGGCTTTCTTT. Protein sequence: CASSEQGQGWAFF.

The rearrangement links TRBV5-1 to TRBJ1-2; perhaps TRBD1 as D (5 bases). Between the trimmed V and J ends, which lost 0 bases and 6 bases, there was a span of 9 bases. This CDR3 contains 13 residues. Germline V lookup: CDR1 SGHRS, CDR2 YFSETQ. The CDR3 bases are TGCGCCAGCAGCTTGGTGGCGGGGGATGGCTACACCTTC. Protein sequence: CASSLVAGDGYTF. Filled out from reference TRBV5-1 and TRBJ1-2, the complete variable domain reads KAGVTQTPRYLIKTRGQQVTLSCSPISGHRSVSWYQQTPGQGLQFLFEYFSETQRNKGNFPGRFSGRQFSNSRSEMNVSTLELGDSALYLCASSLVAGDGYTFGSGTRLTVV.

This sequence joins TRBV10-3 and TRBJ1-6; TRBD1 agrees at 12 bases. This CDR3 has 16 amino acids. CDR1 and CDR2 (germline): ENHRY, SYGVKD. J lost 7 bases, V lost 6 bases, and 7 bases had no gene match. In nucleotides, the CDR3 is TGTGCCATCAGGGAGGGACAGGGGGCTGGCAATTCACCCCTCCACTTT. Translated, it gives CAIREGQGAGNSPLHF.

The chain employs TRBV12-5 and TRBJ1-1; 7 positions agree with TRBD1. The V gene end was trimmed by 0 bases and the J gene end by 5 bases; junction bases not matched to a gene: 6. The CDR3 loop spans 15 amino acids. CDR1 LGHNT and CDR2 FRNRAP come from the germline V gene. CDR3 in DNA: TGTGCTAGTGGTTTGGTACAAGGGGGCAGGACTGAAGCTTTCTTT. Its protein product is CASGLVQGGRTEAFF.

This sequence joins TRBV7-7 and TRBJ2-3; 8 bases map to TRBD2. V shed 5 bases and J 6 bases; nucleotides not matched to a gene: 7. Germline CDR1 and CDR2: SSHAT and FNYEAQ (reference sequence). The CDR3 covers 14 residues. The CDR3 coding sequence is TGTGCCAGCAGCCCGTCGTCGGGAGGGGATACGCAGTATTTT. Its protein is CASSPSSGGDTQYF.

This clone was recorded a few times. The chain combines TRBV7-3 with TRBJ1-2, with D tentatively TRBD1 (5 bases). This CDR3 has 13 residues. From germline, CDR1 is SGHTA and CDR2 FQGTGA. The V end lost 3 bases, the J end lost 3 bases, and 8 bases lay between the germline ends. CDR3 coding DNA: TGTGCCAGCAGCTTTGGGGCGGACTATGGCTACACCTTC. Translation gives CASSFGADYGYTF.

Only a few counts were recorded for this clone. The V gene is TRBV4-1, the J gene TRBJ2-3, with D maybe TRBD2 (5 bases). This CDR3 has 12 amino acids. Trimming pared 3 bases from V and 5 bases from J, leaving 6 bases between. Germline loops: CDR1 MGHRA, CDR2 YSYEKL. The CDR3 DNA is TGCGCCAGCAGCCAGGACTTAGATACGCAGTATTTT. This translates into CASSQDLDTQYF.